This T cell receptor (beta chain) emerged from a study of a mutant IDH1 vaccine in newly diagnosed glioma. For the study at large: Patients got their first vaccination 4-6 weeks after radiotherapy alone, or with temozolomide cycles. Patients were pretreated with radiotherapy, temozolomide, or both, mostly both.

Time point indicated: week 35, safety follow-up. The study gave 300 ug of mutant IDH1 20-mer peptide per vaccine dose, with topical imiquimod. Patients had eight vaccinations, in weeks 1, 3, 5, 7, 11, 15, 19 and 23. Newly diagnosed WHO grade 3 or 4 IDH1-mutant, ATRX-lost astrocytomas were identified in the donors. Clones were sequenced by immunoSEQ multiplex PCR, and TCRdb holds only the in-frame ones, with some missing. The sample yields about 27,000 clones, approximately 87% seen once. In this sample, this clone is large (0.1 to 1%). Its antigen is still unknown. Trimming cost V 0 bases and J 3 bases, with 12 bases left between them. The germline V gene encodes CDR1 LGHNA and CDR2 YSLEER. The CDR3 has 15 amino acids.

This TCR derives from a man aged 30 to 39 with glioma. Sequences were derived from PBMCs, sampled from a glioma patient whose treatment included an IDH1 peptide vaccine. The chain combines TRBV4-3 with TRBJ2-7; a weak D match, TRBD2 (5 bases). The CDR3 here is CASSQDGGENYEQYF. CDR3 nucleotides: TGCGCCAGCAGCCAAGATGGTGGGGAGAACTACGAGCAGTACTTC.